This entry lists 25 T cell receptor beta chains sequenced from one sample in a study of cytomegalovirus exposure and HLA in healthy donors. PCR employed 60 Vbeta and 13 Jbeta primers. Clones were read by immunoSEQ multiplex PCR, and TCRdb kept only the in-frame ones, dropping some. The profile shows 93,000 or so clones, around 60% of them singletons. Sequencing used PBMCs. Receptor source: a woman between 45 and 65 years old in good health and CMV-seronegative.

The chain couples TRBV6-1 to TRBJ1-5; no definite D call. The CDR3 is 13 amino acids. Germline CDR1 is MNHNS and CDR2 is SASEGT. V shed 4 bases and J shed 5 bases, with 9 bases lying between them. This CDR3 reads CASSVRTHQPQHF. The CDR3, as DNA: TGTGCCAGCAGTGTCCGAACTCATCAGCCCCAGCATTTT.

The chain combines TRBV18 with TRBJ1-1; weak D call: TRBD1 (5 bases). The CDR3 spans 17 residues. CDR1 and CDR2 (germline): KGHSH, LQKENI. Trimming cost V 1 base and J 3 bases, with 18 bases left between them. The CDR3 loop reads CASSPRDAGQSYTEAFF. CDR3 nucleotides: TGTGCCAGCTCACCACGGGATGCAGGGCAGTCGTACACTGAAGCTTTCTTT.

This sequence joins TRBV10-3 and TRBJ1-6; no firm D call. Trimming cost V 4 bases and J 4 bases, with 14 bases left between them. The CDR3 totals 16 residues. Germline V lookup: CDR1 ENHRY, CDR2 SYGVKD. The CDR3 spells CAISGRGGEYNSPLHF. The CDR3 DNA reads TGTGCCATCAGTGGTAGAGGCGGGGAGTATAATTCACCCCTCCACTTT.

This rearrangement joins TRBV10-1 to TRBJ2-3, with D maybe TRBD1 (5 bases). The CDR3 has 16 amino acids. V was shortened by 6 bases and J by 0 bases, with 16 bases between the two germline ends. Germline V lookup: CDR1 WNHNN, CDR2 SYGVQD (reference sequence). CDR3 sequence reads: CASRPGTGVSTDTQYF. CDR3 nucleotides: TGCGCCAGCAGGCCAGGTACAGGCGTGAGCACAGATACGCAGTATTTT.

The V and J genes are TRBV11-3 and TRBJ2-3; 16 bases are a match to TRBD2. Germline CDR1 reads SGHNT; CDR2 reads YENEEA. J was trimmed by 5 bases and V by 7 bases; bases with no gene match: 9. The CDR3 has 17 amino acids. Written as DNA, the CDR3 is TGTGCCAGCACCCCGGGACTAGCGGGAGGGCCGGTAGATACGCAGTATTTT. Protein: CASTPGLAGGPVDTQYF.

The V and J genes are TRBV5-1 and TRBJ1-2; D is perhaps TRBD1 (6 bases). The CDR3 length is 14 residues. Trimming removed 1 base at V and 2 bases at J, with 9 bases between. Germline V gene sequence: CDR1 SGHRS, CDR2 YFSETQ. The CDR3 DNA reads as TGCGCCAGCAGCTTGAGTCAGGGGAACTATGGCTACACCTTC. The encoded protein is CASSLSQGNYGYTF. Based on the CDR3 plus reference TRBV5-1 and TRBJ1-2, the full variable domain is KAGVTQTPRYLIKTRGQQVTLSCSPISGHRSVSWYQQTPGQGLQFLFEYFSETQRNKGNFPGRFSGRQFSNSRSEMNVSTLELGDSALYLCASSLSQGNYGYTFGSGTRLTVV.

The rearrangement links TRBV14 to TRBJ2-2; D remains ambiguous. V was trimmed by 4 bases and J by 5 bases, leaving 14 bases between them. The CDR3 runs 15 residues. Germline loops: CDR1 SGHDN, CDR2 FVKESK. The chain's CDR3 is CASSPYQEGTGELFF. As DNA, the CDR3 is TGTGCCAGCAGCCCCTACCAGGAAGGAACCGGGGAGCTGTTTTTT.

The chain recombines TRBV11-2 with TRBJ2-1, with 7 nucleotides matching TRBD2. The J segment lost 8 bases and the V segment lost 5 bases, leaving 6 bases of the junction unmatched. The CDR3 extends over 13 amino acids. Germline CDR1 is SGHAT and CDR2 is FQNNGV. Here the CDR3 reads CASSPGLVDEQFF. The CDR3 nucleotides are TGTGCCAGCAGCCCCGGACTAGTGGATGAGCAGTTCTTC.

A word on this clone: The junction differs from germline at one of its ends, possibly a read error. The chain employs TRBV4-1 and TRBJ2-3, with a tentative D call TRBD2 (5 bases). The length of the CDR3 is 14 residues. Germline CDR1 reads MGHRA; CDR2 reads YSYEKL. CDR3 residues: CASGQAPGTDTQYF. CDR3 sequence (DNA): TGCGCCAGCGGCCAAGCCCCGGGAACAGATACGCAGTATTTT.

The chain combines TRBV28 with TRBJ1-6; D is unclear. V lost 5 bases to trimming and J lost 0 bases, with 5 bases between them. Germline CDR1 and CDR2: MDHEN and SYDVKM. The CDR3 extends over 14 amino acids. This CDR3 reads CASSTSSYNSPLHF. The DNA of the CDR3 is TGTGCCAGCAGTACGAGCTCCTATAATTCACCCCTCCACTTT. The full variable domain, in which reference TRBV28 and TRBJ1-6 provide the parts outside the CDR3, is DVKVTQSSRYLVKRTGEKVFLECVQDMDHENMFWYRQDPGLGLRLIYFSYDVKMKEKGDIPEGYSVSREKKERFSLILESASTNQTSMYLCASSTSSYNSPLHFGNGTRLTVT.

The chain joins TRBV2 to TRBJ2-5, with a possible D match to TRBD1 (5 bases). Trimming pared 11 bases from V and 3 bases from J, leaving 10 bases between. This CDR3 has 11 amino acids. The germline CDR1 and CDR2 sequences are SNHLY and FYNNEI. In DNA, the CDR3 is TGTGCCTCCAGGGTTGAAGAGACCCAGTACTTC. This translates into CASRVEETQYF.

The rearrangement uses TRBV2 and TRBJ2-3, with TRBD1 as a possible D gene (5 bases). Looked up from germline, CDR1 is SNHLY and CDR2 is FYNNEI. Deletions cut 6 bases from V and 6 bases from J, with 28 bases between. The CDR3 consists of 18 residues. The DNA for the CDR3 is TGTGCCAGCAGCGACGATCCGGCAGGGTTTTTCTCATCTGATACGCAGTATTTT. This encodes CASSDDPAGFFSSDTQYF.

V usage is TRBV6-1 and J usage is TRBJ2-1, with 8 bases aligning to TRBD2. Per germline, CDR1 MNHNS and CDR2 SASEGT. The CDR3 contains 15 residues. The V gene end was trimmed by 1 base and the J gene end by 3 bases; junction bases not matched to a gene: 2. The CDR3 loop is CASSEVSGVYNEQFF. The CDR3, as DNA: TGTGCCAGCAGTGAAGTTAGCGGGGTCTACAATGAGCAGTTCTTC.

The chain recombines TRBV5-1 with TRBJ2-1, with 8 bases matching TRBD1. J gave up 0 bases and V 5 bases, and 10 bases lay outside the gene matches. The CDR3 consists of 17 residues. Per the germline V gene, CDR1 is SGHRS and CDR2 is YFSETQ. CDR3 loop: CASRPKPGQASYNEQFF. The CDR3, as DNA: TGCGCCAGCAGGCCCAAACCGGGACAGGCCTCCTACAATGAGCAGTTCTTC.

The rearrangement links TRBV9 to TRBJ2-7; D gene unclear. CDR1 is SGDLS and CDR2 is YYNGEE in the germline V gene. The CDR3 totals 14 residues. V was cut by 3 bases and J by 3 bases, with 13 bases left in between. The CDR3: CASSAGLGVYEQYF. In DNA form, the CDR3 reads TGTGCCAGCAGCGCCGGCCTAGGAGTCTACGAGCAGTACTTC. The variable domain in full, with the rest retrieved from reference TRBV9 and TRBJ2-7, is DSGVTQTPKHLITATGQRVTLRCSPRSGDLSVYWYQQSLDQGLQFLIQYYNGEERAKGNILERFSAQQFPDLHSELNLSSLELGDSALYFCASSAGLGVYEQYFGPGTRLTVT.

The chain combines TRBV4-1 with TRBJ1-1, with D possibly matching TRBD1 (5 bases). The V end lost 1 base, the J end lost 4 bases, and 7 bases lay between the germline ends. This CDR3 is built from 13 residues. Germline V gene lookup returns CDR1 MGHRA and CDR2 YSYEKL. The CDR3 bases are TGCGCCAGCAGCCAAGTGACAGCCACTGAAGCTTTCTTT. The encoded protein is CASSQVTATEAFF.

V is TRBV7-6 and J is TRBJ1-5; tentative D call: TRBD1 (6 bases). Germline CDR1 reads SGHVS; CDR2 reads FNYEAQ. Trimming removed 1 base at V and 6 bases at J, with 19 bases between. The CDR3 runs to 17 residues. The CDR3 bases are TGTGCCAGCAGCTTAGGAGGTTTGCTGGGCAGGGGTCAGCCCCAGCATTTT. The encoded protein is CASSLGGLLGRGQPQHF.

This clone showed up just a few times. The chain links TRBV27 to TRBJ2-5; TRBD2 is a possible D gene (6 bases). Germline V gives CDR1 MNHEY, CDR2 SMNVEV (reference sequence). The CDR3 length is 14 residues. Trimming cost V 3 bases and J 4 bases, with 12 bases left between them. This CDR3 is CASSLEGFTETQYF. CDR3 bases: TGTGCCAGCAGTTTGGAGGGATTCACAGAGACCCAGTACTTC.

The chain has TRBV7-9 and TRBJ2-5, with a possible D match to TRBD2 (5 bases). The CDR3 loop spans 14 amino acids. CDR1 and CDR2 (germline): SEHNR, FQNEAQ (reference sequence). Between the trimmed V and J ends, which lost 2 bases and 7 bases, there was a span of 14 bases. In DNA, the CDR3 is TGTGCCAGCAGCTTATCAGTCTCCCGGGGGACCCAGTACTTC. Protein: CASSLSVSRGTQYF.

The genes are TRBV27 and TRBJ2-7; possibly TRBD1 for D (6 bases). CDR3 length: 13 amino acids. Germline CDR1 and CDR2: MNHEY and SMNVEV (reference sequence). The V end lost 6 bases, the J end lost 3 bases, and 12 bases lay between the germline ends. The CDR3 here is CASSRDIHYEQYF. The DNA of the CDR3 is TGTGCCAGCAGCAGGGACATCCACTACGAGCAGTACTTC.

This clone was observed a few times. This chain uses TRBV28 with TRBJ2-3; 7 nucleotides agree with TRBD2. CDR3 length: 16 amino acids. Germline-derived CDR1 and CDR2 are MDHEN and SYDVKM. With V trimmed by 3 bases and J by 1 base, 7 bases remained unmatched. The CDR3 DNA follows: TGTGCCAGCAGTTTTCAGGCGGGAGTCGGCACAGATACGCAGTATTTT. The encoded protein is CASSFQAGVGTDTQYF.

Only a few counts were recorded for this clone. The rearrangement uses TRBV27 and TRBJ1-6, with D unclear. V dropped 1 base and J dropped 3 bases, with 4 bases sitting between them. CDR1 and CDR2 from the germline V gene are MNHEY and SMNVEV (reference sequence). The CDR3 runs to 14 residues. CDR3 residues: CASSLYFYNSPLHF. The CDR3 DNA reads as TGTGCCAGCAGTTTATACTTCTATAATTCACCCCTCCACTTT.

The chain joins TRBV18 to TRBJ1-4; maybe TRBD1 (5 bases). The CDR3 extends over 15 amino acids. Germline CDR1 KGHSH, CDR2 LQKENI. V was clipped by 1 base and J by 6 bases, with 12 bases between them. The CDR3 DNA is TGTGCCAGCTCACCACAGCAGGGCTTAGATGAAAAACTGTTTTTT. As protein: CASSPQQGLDEKLFF.

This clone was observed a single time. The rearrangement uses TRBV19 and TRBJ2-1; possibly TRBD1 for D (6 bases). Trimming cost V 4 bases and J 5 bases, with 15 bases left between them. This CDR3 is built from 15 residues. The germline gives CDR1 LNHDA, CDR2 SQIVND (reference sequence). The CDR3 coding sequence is TGTGCCAGTAGTACATCAGGGACACCACACAATGAGCAGTTCTTC. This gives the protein CASSTSGTPHNEQFF.

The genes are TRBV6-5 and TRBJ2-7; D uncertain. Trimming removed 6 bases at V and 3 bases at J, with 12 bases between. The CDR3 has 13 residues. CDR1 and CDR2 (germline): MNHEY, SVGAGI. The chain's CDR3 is CASRRQLDYEQYF. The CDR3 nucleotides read TGTGCCAGCAGGCGGCAGTTAGACTACGAGCAGTACTTC.